Below, 7 T cell receptor beta chains from the same sample are listed, as sequenced in a study of CD8 T cells in ankylosing spondylitis. TCRdb reprocessed the 5' RACE reads via MiXCR and lists one record per CDR3 protein. This sample has under 9,000 distinct CDR3 sequences; roughly 8% occur once, and the top ten carry 23%. Material for sequencing was blood, either unsorted or a sorted T cell fraction (not recorded which). Source of these receptors: a male donor with ankylosing spondylitis or in good health (not recorded which).

In its sample, this clonotype is medium-sized. V gene TRBV5-1 combines with J gene TRBJ2-7; no clear D gene. This CDR3 contains 12 residues. The V gene lost 0 bases and the J gene lost 3 bases, with 4 bases spanning the gap. Germline CDR1 is SGHRS and CDR2 is YFSETQ. CDR3 DNA: TGCGCCAGCAGCTTGGCCCACTACGAGCAGTACGTC. Amino acid sequence: CASSLAHYEQYV.

The sample holds many counts of this clonotype. This sequence joins TRBV9 and TRBJ2-1; 8 bases match TRBD2. V lost 0 bases, J lost 7 bases, and 24 bases stayed unmatched. Looked up from germline, CDR1 is SGDLS and CDR2 is YYNGEE. This CDR3 contains 21 residues. In nucleotides, the CDR3 is TGTGCCAGCAGCGTAGAGTATACGTCGGGGGGGCGGGCCCAGCCCTTTAATGAGCAGTTCTTC. Translated: CASSVEYTSGGRAQPFNEQFF.

The V call is TRBV9, the J call TRBJ2-3; D not certain. Germline-derived CDR1 and CDR2 are SGDLS and YYNGEE. Trimming removed 0 bases from V and 4 bases from J, with 6 bases in between. This CDR3 is built from 13 residues. As DNA, the CDR3 is TGTGCCAGCAGCGTAGACAGCCCAGATACGCAGTATTTT. It is translated as CASSVDSPDTQYF.

This clonotype was picked up many times. The chain employs TRBV9 and TRBJ2-1; tentative D call: TRBD2 (6 bases). Looked up from germline, CDR1 is SGDLS and CDR2 is YYNGEE. The CDR3 sequence is 15 residues long. V lost 0 bases and J 5 bases, leaving 12 bases between the germline ends. The CDR3 coding sequence is TGTGCCAGCAGCGTAGGAGGCGGGAAACACAATGAGCAGTTCTTC. As protein: CASSVGGGKHNEQFF.

This clonotype has at least ten counts. Here the CDR3 reads CASSVEGGGGNTDTQYF. The CDR3, as DNA: TGTGCCAGCAGCGTAGAGGGCGGGGGGGGAAACACAGATACGCAGTATTTT. The chain recombines TRBV9 with TRBJ2-3; TRBD2 agrees at 9 bases. With V trimmed by 0 bases and J by 2 bases, 7 bases remained unmatched. This CDR3 has 17 amino acids. The germline V gene encodes CDR1 SGDLS and CDR2 YYNGEE.

The DNA of the CDR3 is TGTGCCAGCAGCGTAGATACAGGGTTCTATGGCTACACCTTC. It is translated as CASSVDTGFYGYTF. The chain uses TRBV9 and TRBJ1-2, with a possible D match to TRBD1 (6 bases). V lost 0 bases and J 4 bases, leaving 10 bases between the germline ends. The CDR3 runs 14 residues. Looked up from germline, CDR1 is SGDLS and CDR2 is YYNGEE.

Worth noting for this clonotype: This may come from a read error, since a much larger clone is one base off. J is TRBJ2-1 and V is TRBV9, with 7 bases identical to TRBD2. The J segment lost 0 bases and the V segment lost 3 bases, leaving 3 bases of the junction unmatched. This CDR3 is built from 15 residues. Germline V gives CDR1 SGDLS, CDR2 YYNGEE. The CDR3 reads CASSASGNSYNEQFF. Written as DNA, the CDR3 is TGTGCCAGCAGCGCAAGCGGGAACTCCTACAATGAGCAGTTCTTC.